This entry concerns a single T cell receptor (beta chain). Per the original data handling: Nucleated cell number was recorded as an estimate derived from reference gene primer amplification. Profiling relied on immunoSEQ multiplex PCR, and the TCRdb table lists in-frame clones only, not all of them. V and J calls and clone size follow that table, whereas D and trimming were derived from the DNA. The table shows a few hundred thousand clones, with roughly 90% occurring only once. This sample is drawn from a study of blood T cell repertoires in COVID-19. In the study overall: Samples taken during acute and convalescent COVID-19 were collected in the United States, Italy and Spain. T cells, B-cell-depleted T cells, or PBMCs supplied cDNA or gDNA.

V lost 8 bases to trimming and J lost 2 bases; unmatched junction nucleotides: 4. Germline loops: CDR1 MNHEY, CDR2 SMNVEV (reference sequence). This CDR3 spans 13 amino acids. The source of this sequence is a woman aged 25-40 years with active or convalescent COVID-19. V gene TRBV27 combines with J gene TRBJ1-2; 8 bases map to TRBD1. The sample was peripheral blood. CDR3: CASSTGGNYGYTF. The CDR3 DNA follows: TGTGCCAGCTCCACAGGGGGGAACTATGGCTACACCTTC.